These 25 T cell receptor beta chains share one sample of origin, sequenced in a study of blood T cells in healthy people across ages (dated by TCRdb to the mid-2010s). The library was obtained by 5' RACE. Sequencing was performed on an Illumina HiSeq 2500. A second roughly 6 to 11 cycle PCR used a sample-barcoded 5' primer and a J-beta primer mix. Through fastp at Q25 and MiXCR, TCRdb rebuilt clones from the public reads, retaining in-frame beta chains. Each entry is one CDR3 protein sequence, shown with its most common DNA and genes. The sample table lists 450,000 to 700,000 distinct CDR3 sequences, approximately 27% of them with a count of one. About 18% of the sample lies in the top ten. What was sequenced was blood. The source of these receptors is a woman in her 70s in good health.

V gene TRBV4-1 combines with J gene TRBJ2-3, with D perhaps TRBD2 (5 bases). The CDR3 loop spans 19 amino acids. Per germline, CDR1 MGHRA and CDR2 YSYEKL. The germline V and J ends were trimmed by 0 bases and 0 bases, with 19 bases remaining between them. CDR3 coding DNA: TGCGCCAGCAGCCAAGATTTGGGTGTGACGAGGAGGAGCACAGATACGCAGTATTTT. Translated: CASSQDLGVTRRSTDTQYF.

The gene calls are TRBV6-6 and TRBJ2-1, with TRBD2 matching over 8 bases. The germline gives CDR1 MNHNY, CDR2 SVGAGI (reference sequence). The CDR3 contains 16 residues. V lost 0 bases, J lost 7 bases, and 8 bases stayed unmatched. The CDR3 sequence is CASSYSTTGGSNEQFF. In nucleotides, the CDR3 is TGTGCCAGCAGTTACTCGACGACGGGGGGGTCAAATGAGCAGTTCTTC.

About this clonotype: This clone may be a read error of a much larger clone one base away. This chain links TRBV7-2 with TRBJ2-5, with 11 bases matching TRBD2. This CDR3 has 14 amino acids. V was clipped by 8 bases and J by 3 bases; unmatched bases: 5. Germline V CDR1 and CDR2: SGHTA, FQGNSA. The CDR3 spells CASGPGLAEETQYF. The CDR3 nucleotides read TGTGCCAGCGGCCCGGGACTAGCGGAAGAGACCCAGTACTTC.

This clonotype was detected a few times. The CDR3 loop reads CASSLGRVVSGANVLTF. CDR3 DNA sequence: TGTGCCAGCAGTTTGGGCAGGGTCGTCTCTGGGGCCAACGTCCTGACTTTC. The rearrangement joins TRBV6-6 to TRBJ2-6, with a weak D call TRBD1 (5 bases). Trimming removed 4 bases at V and 0 bases at J, with 13 bases between. Per the germline V gene, CDR1 is MNHNY and CDR2 is SVGAGI (reference sequence). This CDR3 contains 17 residues.

The V call is TRBV27, the J call TRBJ2-1; tentative D call: TRBD1 (5 bases). The V gene lost 3 bases and the J gene lost 6 bases, with 12 bases spanning the gap. CDR1 is MNHEY, CDR2 SMNVEV, per germline (reference sequence). There are 14 residues in the CDR3. CDR3 nucleotides: TGTGCCAGCAGTTTGAGCAGGGCCACCAATGAGCAGTTCTTC. Translation gives CASSLSRATNEQFF.

This clonotype has a handful of counts. The chain recombines TRBV5-1 with TRBJ2-2; D may correspond to TRBD1 or TRBD2 (5 bases each). Trimming stripped 9 bases from V and 4 bases from J, with 19 bases between. The germline CDR1 and CDR2 sequences are SGHRS and YFSETQ. This CDR3 comprises 15 residues. CDR3 in DNA: TGCGCCACCAACGAGGGGTTTCTCGCCACCGGGGAGCTGTTTTTT. Protein product: CATNEGFLATGELFF.

This clonotype was seen a single time. The chain carries TRBV4-3 and TRBJ2-5; 10 nucleotides match TRBD1. Per germline, CDR1 LGHNA and CDR2 YSLEER. V lost 4 bases and J lost 3; bases outside the gene matches: 5. The CDR3 is 15 amino acids. CDR3 loop: CASSRVGTGEETQYF. Here the CDR3 DNA reads TGCGCCAGCAGCCGAGTCGGGACAGGGGAAGAGACCCAGTACTTC.

The chain uses TRBV5-1 and TRBJ1-1; D call uncertain. CDR1 is SGHRS and CDR2 is YFSETQ in the germline V gene. The CDR3 runs 14 residues. Between the trimmed V and J ends, which lost 0 bases and 6 bases, there was a span of 12 bases. The CDR3 region is CASSLGVNNAEAFF. CDR3 DNA sequence: TGCGCCAGCAGCTTGGGGGTGAATAACGCTGAAGCTTTCTTT.

In this sample, this clonotype turned up many times. The V call is TRBV11-2, the J call TRBJ2-5, with TRBD2 matching over 7 bases. CDR3 length equals 15 residues. Trimming took 6 bases from V and 1 from J; bases not matched to a gene: 8. Per germline, CDR1 SGHAT and CDR2 FQNNGV. The CDR3 DNA reads as TGTGCCAGCAGTTTAAGGAGCGGGATCCAAGAGACCCAGTACTTC. It encodes CASSLRSGIQETQYF.

This clonotype occurred a few times. CDR3 protein: CASSRGGAGGETQYF. CDR3 nucleotides: TGTGCCAGCAGTCGCGGGGGGGCCGGTGGAGAGACCCAGTACTTC. The chain combines TRBV12-3 or TRBV12-4 with TRBJ2-1; TRBD2 matches at 9 bases. The J call may be wrong; the DNA end is better matched by TRBJ2-5. The CDR3 sequence is 15 residues long.

CDR3 sequence: CATAAQSQETQYF. Here the CDR3 DNA reads TGCGCCACTGCCGCACAGAGTCAAGAGACCCAGTACTTC. V and J are TRBV5-1 and TRBJ2-5; D not certain. The CDR3 contains 13 residues. Germline V gene data show CDR1 as SGHRS and CDR2 as YFSETQ. V was trimmed by 9 bases and J by 2 bases, leaving 14 bases between them.

This clonotype was detected only a few times. The chain is built from TRBV12-3 or TRBV12-4 and TRBJ2-1, with 11 positions matching TRBD2. J lost 8 bases, V lost 3 bases, and 3 bases had no gene match. There are 14 residues in the CDR3. The CDR3 spells CASSFSGGAYEQFF. The CDR3 DNA reads as TGTGCCAGCAGTTTTAGCGGGGGGGCCTATGAGCAGTTCTTC.

V usage is TRBV20-1 and J usage is TRBJ1-2; D may be TRBD1 (5 bases). The CDR3 is made up of 15 amino acids. Looked up from germline, CDR1 is DFQATT and CDR2 is SNEGSKA (reference sequence). Trimming pared 1 base from V and 0 bases from J, leaving 12 bases between. CDR3 loop: CSARGNRGSNYGYTF. Written as DNA, the CDR3 is TGCAGTGCTAGAGGAAATAGGGGCTCTAACTATGGCTACACCTTC.

There are a few counts of this clonotype. The chain carries TRBV7-8 and TRBJ1-2; D ambiguous. The V gene's germline CDR1 is SGHVS and CDR2 FQNEAQ. Deletions cut 4 bases from V and 7 bases from J, with 19 bases between. This CDR3 contains 15 residues. For the CDR3, the DNA is TGTGCCAGCAGCTCTCTGGGGAATTGGGTGGGTGGCTACACCTTC. It is translated as CASSSLGNWVGGYTF.

CDR3 region: CASGPGHLNTEAFF. CDR3 nucleotide sequence: TGCGCCAGCGGACCGGGACACTTGAACACTGAAGCTTTCTTT. The V gene is TRBV5-1, the J gene TRBJ1-1; possible D gene TRBD1, 6 bases. Germline CDR1 SGHRS, CDR2 YFSETQ. The CDR3 extends over 14 amino acids. Trimming pared 7 bases from V and 0 bases from J, leaving 13 bases between.

This rearrangement joins TRBV6-4 to TRBJ2-5, with D possibly TRBD1 on 6 matching bases. The J call may be in error: the DNA end matches TRBJ2-7 better. CDR1 and CDR2 from the germline V gene are MRHNA and SNTAGT. The CDR3 extends over 16 amino acids. Written as DNA, the CDR3 is TGTGCCAGCAGTGACCCAGGGGCGCCCATCTCCTACGAGCAGTACTTC. The encoded protein is CASSDPGAPISYEQYF.

The gene calls are TRBV18 and TRBJ2-1, with 13 bases aligning to TRBD2. V dropped 1 base and J dropped 10; count of bases not matched to a gene: 7. Germline V gives CDR1 KGHSH, CDR2 LQKENI. The CDR3 is 16 amino acids. This CDR3 reads CASSPLGLAGEGEQFF. In DNA, the CDR3 is TGTGCCAGCTCACCACTCGGACTAGCGGGAGAAGGAGAGCAGTTCTTC.

The chain joins TRBV6-5 to TRBJ2-1; 7 nucleotides line up with TRBD1. Germline lookup yields CDR1 MNHEY and CDR2 SVGAGI. The CDR3 runs to 13 residues. The ends lost 1 base at V and 7 bases at J; junction bases unmatched: 1. Here the CDR3 reads CASSYWDSNEQFF. CDR3 coding DNA: TGTGCCAGCAGTTACTGGGACAGTAATGAGCAGTTCTTC.

V usage is TRBV7-3 and J usage is TRBJ2-1, with 10 bases that match TRBD2. The ends lost 2 bases at V and 2 bases at J; junction bases unmatched: 6. The CDR3 is 17 residues long. Germline CDR1 is SGHTA and CDR2 is FQGTGA. CDR3 bases: TGTGCCAGCAGCTTATTAGCGGGGGGCCCAACCTACAATGAGCAGTTCTTC. Protein sequence: CASSLLAGGPTYNEQFF.

The chain links TRBV4-3 to TRBJ1-4; unclear D gene. Germline CDR1 is LGHNA and CDR2 is YSLEER. V was shortened by 0 bases and J by 0 bases, with 8 bases between the two germline ends. The CDR3 totals 16 residues. The CDR3 bases are TGCGCCAGCAGCCAAGAAGCGAGTGCAACTAATGAAAAACTGTTTTTT. Protein: CASSQEASATNEKLFF.

Only a few counts were recorded for this clonotype. One end of the junction is discordant with germline, which a read error may explain. This chain uses TRBV7-2 with TRBJ1-1; no reliable D call. CDR3 size: 14 residues. CDR1 and CDR2 from the germline V gene are SGHTA and FQGNSA. The CDR3 DNA reads TGTGCCAGCAGCCCGAGGGCGGGGAACACTGGAGCTTTCTTT. Residues: CASSPRAGNTGAFF.

The rearrangement joins TRBV10-3 to TRBJ1-1; TRBD1 agrees at 10 bases. The V and J ends lost 9 bases and 1 base, in that order; junction bases with no gene match: 5. This CDR3 spans 14 amino acids. Germline CDR1 is ENHRY and CDR2 is SYGVKD. CDR3 region: CAIRDRGENTEAFF. The DNA of the CDR3 is TGTGCCATAAGGGACAGGGGAGAGAACACTGAAGCTTTCTTT.

The rearrangement joins TRBV20-1 to TRBJ1-1, with unresolved D. From germline, CDR1 is DFQATT and CDR2 SNEGSKA (reference sequence). Trimming took 2 bases from V and 1 from J, leaving 11 bases between them. The CDR3 spans 14 residues. The CDR3: CSARPGSGNTEAFF. DNA of the CDR3: TGCAGTGCTAGACCAGGCTCGGGGAACACTGAAGCTTTCTTT.

This clonotype was counted between two and nine times. The rearrangement uses TRBV10-3 and TRBJ1-2; D ambiguous. Trimming pared 4 bases from V and 6 bases from J, leaving 12 bases between. The CDR3 covers 13 residues. The germline CDR1 and CDR2 sequences are ENHRY and SYGVKD. CDR3 sequence (DNA): TGTGCCATCAGTGCGGCCCTGAGTGATGGCTACACCTTC. This translates into CAISAALSDGYTF.

This clonotype was seen more than once but under ten times. V and J are TRBV7-3 and TRBJ2-3; D may be TRBD2 (6 bases). The CDR3 is 16 amino acids. The V end lost 5 bases, the J end lost 2 bases, and 17 bases lay between the germline ends. Germline V gene lookup returns CDR1 SGHTA and CDR2 FQGTGA. CDR3 in DNA: TGTGCCAGCAGCCCAAGGGGTCGCGGGGTCACAGATACGCAGTATTTT. As protein: CASSPRGRGVTDTQYF.